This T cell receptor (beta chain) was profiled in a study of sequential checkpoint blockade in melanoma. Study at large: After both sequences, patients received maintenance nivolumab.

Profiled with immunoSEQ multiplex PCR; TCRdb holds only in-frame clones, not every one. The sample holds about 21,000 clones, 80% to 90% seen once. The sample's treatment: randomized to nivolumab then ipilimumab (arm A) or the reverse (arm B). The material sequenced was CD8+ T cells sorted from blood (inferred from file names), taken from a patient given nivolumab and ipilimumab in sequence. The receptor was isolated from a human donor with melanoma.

CDR3 DNA: TGTGCCAGTCAATGGGACAGAGATAATCAGCCCCAGCATTTT. Its translation: CASQWDRDNQPQHF. The chain uses TRBV7-9 and TRBJ1-5, with 7 positions matching TRBD1. The CDR3 extends over 14 amino acids. Germline V CDR1 and CDR2: SEHNR, FQNEAQ (reference sequence). V lost 9 bases, J lost 4 bases, and 9 bases stayed unmatched.